Listed here are 15 T cell receptor beta chains from one sample, sequenced in a study of blood T cell repertoires in COVID-19. Sequenced by immunoSEQ multiplex PCR; TCRdb stores in-frame clones only, minus some. Found here are about 180,000 clones, 89% of them singletons; the top ten hold 1.5% to 2%. Sequencing was done on a sample of peripheral blood. Receptors were obtained from a man younger than 30 who had recovered from COVID-19.

The rearrangement joins TRBV5-4 to TRBJ2-1; TRBD1 aligns across 8 bases. The CDR3 sequence is 16 residues long. Trimming took 4 bases from V and 12 from J; bases not matched to a gene: 18. Germline V gives CDR1 SGHNT, CDR2 YYREEE (reference sequence). This CDR3 is CASSLVTGESVMRQFF. The DNA of the CDR3 is TGTGCCAGCAGCCTAGTGACAGGGGAGTCTGTTATGCGGCAGTTCTTC.

The gene calls are TRBV6-2 or TRBV6-3 and TRBJ2-7; 15 bases align to TRBD2. The CDR3 extends over 15 amino acids. From germline, CDR1 is MNHEY and CDR2 SVGEGT. With V trimmed by 6 bases and J by 2 bases, 2 bases remained unmatched. This CDR3 reads CASSRTSGRAYEQYF. The CDR3 nucleotides read TGTGCCAGCAGCCGGACTAGCGGGAGGGCCTACGAGCAGTACTTC.

The CDR3 loop reads CASSYDSNYEQYF. The CDR3 bases are TGCGCCAGCAGCTACGATAGTAACTACGAGCAGTACTTC. The chain carries TRBV5-1 and TRBJ2-7; D is undetermined. The V and J ends lost 3 bases and 3 bases respectively, with 10 bases between them. The germline V gene encodes CDR1 SGHRS and CDR2 YFSETQ. This CDR3 region has 13 residues.

The chain couples TRBV7-2 to TRBJ1-1; D remains ambiguous. CDR3 size: 14 residues. CDR1 and CDR2 (germline): SGHTA, FQGNSA. V was shortened by 7 bases and J by 2 bases, with 14 bases between the two germline ends. CDR3 sequence reads: CASTRGRTNTEAFF. DNA for the CDR3: TGTGCCAGCACCCGCGGGAGAACTAACACTGAAGCTTTCTTT. The full variable domain, completed using reference TRBV7-2 and TRBJ1-1, is GAGVSQSPSNKVTEKGKDVELRCDPISGHTALYWYRQSLGQGLEFLIYFQGNSAPDKSGLPSDRFSAERTGGSVSTLTIQRTQQEDSAVYLCASTRGRTNTEAFFGQGTRLTVV.

The chain combines TRBV5-4 with TRBJ2-1; TRBD1 aligns across 10 bases. The CDR3 loop spans 15 amino acids. CDR1 is SGHNT and CDR2 is YYREEE in the germline V gene (reference sequence). Trimming at V came to 3 bases and at J to 9 bases, leaving 9 bases not matched to a gene. This CDR3 is CASSSGTGAGSEQFF. CDR3 DNA: TGTGCCAGCAGCTCCGGGACAGGGGCCGGCAGTGAGCAGTTCTTC.

The chain recombines TRBV28 with TRBJ1-5; TRBD1 agrees at 7 bases. Trimming removed 6 bases from V and 13 bases from J; junction bases left unmatched: 12. The CDR3 length is 13 residues. Germline V CDR1 and CDR2: MDHEN, SYDVKM. The CDR3 DNA follows: TGTGCCAGCAGGGACACAGGGGCCCCCTTACAGCATTTT. This translates into CASRDTGAPLQHF.

With respect to this clone: Other DNA sequences of this sample code for an identical CDR3. J is TRBJ1-2 and V is TRBV7-2, with D perhaps matching TRBD1 (5 bases). The CDR3 sequence is 13 residues long. V was shortened by 1 base and J by 5 bases, with 8 bases between the two germline ends. Germline V lookup: CDR1 SGHTA, CDR2 FQGNSA. The CDR3 coding sequence is TGTGCCAGCAGCTTAGGGGGCGGATATGGCTACACCTTC. Amino acid sequence: CASSLGGGYGYTF.

V is TRBV6-5 and J is TRBJ2-7; TRBD1 matches at 11 bases. CDR1 and CDR2 (germline): MNHEY, SVGAGI. Germline trimming cut 9 bases from V and 2 bases from J; bases unmatched to any gene: 9. The CDR3 covers 15 residues. The CDR3 is CASSSGGQGAYEQYF. The DNA for the CDR3 is TGTGCCAGTTCCTCGGGGGGACAGGGGGCCTACGAGCAGTACTTC.

The chain links TRBV27 to TRBJ1-2; TRBD1 might be the D (5 bases). The V gene's germline CDR1 is MNHEY and CDR2 SMNVEV (reference sequence). The CDR3 is 12 residues long. V lost 0 bases to trimming and J lost 8 bases, with 7 bases between them. The DNA for the CDR3 is TGTGCCAGCAGTTTATCCCACAGGGGCTACACCTTC. This encodes CASSLSHRGYTF.

V usage is TRBV18 and J usage is TRBJ1-2; 10 bases align to TRBD1. The CDR3 consists of 15 residues. Germline-derived CDR1 and CDR2 are KGHSH and LQKENI. Trimming removed 3 bases from V and 6 bases from J; junction bases left unmatched: 7. The CDR3 sequence is CASSPGQGNRDGYTF. The CDR3, as DNA: TGTGCCAGCTCACCGGGACAGGGGAATCGGGATGGCTACACCTTC.

This sequence joins TRBV14 and TRBJ2-3; D unresolved. The V and J ends lost 0 bases and 3 bases respectively, with 16 bases between them. Germline CDR1 reads SGHDN; CDR2 reads FVKESK. The CDR3 runs 17 residues. The CDR3 here is CASSQDNPLRRTDTQYF. CDR3 bases: TGTGCCAGCAGCCAAGATAATCCGTTGAGGAGAACAGATACGCAGTATTTT.

The chain employs TRBV2 and TRBJ2-1; D is possibly TRBD2 (6 bases). There are 14 residues in the CDR3. Germline V gives CDR1 SNHLY, CDR2 FYNNEI. V was pared by 6 bases and J by 12 bases, with 21 bases between. The DNA of the CDR3 is TGTGCCAGCAGCCGCGGACTATCCCAAGGGGTGCAGTTCTTC. This sequence encodes CASSRGLSQGVQFF.

This rearrangement joins TRBV24-1 to TRBJ2-1; 10 positions agree with TRBD2. CDR1 is KGHDR, CDR2 SFDVKD, per germline. This CDR3 region has 15 residues. V shed 5 bases and J 7 bases; nucleotides not matched to a gene: 7. The CDR3 DNA sequence: TGTGCCACCAGTGCGGACGGACTAGCGGTGAATGAGCAGTTCTTC. Translating gives CATSADGLAVNEQFF.

The chain employs TRBV7-9 and TRBJ1-1; D may be TRBD1 (5 bases). The germline V and J ends were trimmed by 1 base and 1 base, with 13 bases remaining between them. The CDR3 totals 16 residues. Germline CDR1 SEHNR, CDR2 FQNEAQ (reference sequence). In DNA form, the CDR3 reads TGTGCCAGCAGCTTAGTTCGCGGGGGGAGGAACACTGAAGCTTTCTTT. Translating gives CASSLVRGGRNTEAFF.

The chain uses TRBV6-2 or TRBV6-3 and TRBJ1-5; 8 bases line up with TRBD1. This CDR3 has 14 amino acids. CDR1 is MNHEY and CDR2 is SVGEGT in the germline V gene. Germline trimming cut 6 bases from V and 7 bases from J; bases unmatched to any gene: 8. The CDR3 reads CASSPDRGRQPQHF. CDR3 nucleotides: TGTGCCAGCAGCCCCGACAGGGGTAGGCAGCCCCAGCATTTT.